This TCR beta chain was identified during a study of CD8 T cells in Susac syndrome. Study summary: Among sequenced Susac syndrome patients, more than 5 had active disease and fewer than ten were in remission. Study results and limitations: In Susac patients, clonal expansion was not detected in CD4+ cells.

RNA, at about 0.5 to 1 ug, was reverse transcribed with random hexamers. Across 54 Vbeta and 13 Jbeta, TCR beta CDR3 was amplified with immunoSEQ multiplex PCR. TCRdb re-analysed the immunoSEQ multiplex PCR reads in MiXCR, keeping a single row per CDR3 protein. Of approximately 210,000 distinct CDR3 sequences in the sample, about 95% were seen once. To note about this clonotype: Its antigen remains unknown.

Germline loops: CDR1 MNHEY, CDR2 SVGEGT. CDR3 length equals 13 residues. Trimming at V came to 6 bases and at J to 10 bases, leaving 7 bases not matched to a gene. Purification of the CD8+ and CD4+ T cells relied on negative isolation, and TEMRA cells underwent FACS enrichment. The TCR sequence derives from a human donor with Susac syndrome. The gene calls are TRBV6-2 or TRBV6-3 and TRBJ2-1, with 9 positions matching TRBD2. Sequenced: CD4+ T cells from PBMCs. The CDR3 spells CASRNAGGREQFF. The DNA for the CDR3 is TGTGCCAGCAGGAATGCGGGGGGGCGGGAGCAGTTCTTC.